This T cell receptor beta chain emerged from a study of blood T cells in healthy people across ages. Study-wide results and limits: Both higher diversity and more naive CD4+ cells marked long-lived donors when set against aged donors. In older individuals, TCR beta diversity per million T cells was lower, falling roughly linearly with age.

This clonotype was recorded a few times. Its specificity is not known. A much larger clone is a single base away; this may be a read error. For the second PCR, which ran for about 7 to 12 cycles, a sample-barcoded 5' primer and a J-beta primer mix were used. Each TCR beta cDNA got a 12-nucleotide random molecular identifier. Individual samples furnished no less than 3 million CDR3-containing paired-end reads apiece. MiXCR, applied by TCRdb to the 5' RACE reads, yields one record per CDR3 protein. The sample consists of 630,000 or so distinct CDR3 sequences, less than 35% of them appearing once. The receptor's source is a woman over 75 in good health. Sequenced: blood.

In DNA, the CDR3 is TGCAGTGCGCCCGGACAGGGGGATGGAAAACTGTTTTTT. This translates into CSAPGQGDGKLFF. This sequence joins TRBV20-1 and TRBJ1-4, with 10 bases aligning to TRBD1. Germline V lookup: CDR1 DFQATT, CDR2 SNEGSKA (reference sequence). This CDR3 is built from 13 residues. Unmatched junction bases numbered 8, after V lost 6 bases and J lost 10 bases.